These T cell receptor beta chains were read from a single sample in a study of regulatory T cells in long-lasting Graves disease. TCRdb independently ran MiXCR on the multiplex PCR reads; one entry per CDR3 protein. The data contain about 470,000 distinct CDR3 sequences, around a fifth of them singletons. Specimen: peripheral blood mononuclear cells (PBMCs), collected when the disease was refractory, from a patient treated with antithyroid drugs. All receptors derive from a female donor with Graves disease. Each CDR3 is given with its conserved first and last residue. D genes are given only for firm matches. Not every row has a clone size; where given, it reads once, few, many or a size class.

abundance	j_gene	d_gene	v_gene	CDR3nt	CDR3aa
many	TRBJ2-7	TRBD2	TRBV6-1	TGTGCCAGCATCTCGGGACTAGCGGGGTCCTACGAGCAGTACTTC	CASISGLAGSYEQYF
NA	TRBJ2-7	NA	TRBV2	TGTGCCAGCTCACCACCCAGACAACTCTACGAGCAGTACTTC	CASSPPRQLYEQYF
many	TRBJ1-1	TRBD1	TRBV2	TGTGCCAGCAGTGTTGAGGGACAGATGAACACTGAAGCTTTCTTT	CASSVEGQMNTEAFF
many	TRBJ1-5	NA	TRBV28	TGTGCCAGCAGTTTAGTCAGGGCCCCAAGCAATCAGCCCCAGCATTTT	CASSLVRAPSNQPQHF
NA	TRBJ2-1	TRBD1	TRBV24-1	TGTGCCACCAGTGATTTTGAGGGAATCAGGGGGAATGAGCAGTTCTTC	CATSDFEGIRGNEQFF
NA	TRBJ2-1	NA	TRBV7-2	TGTGCCAGCAGCCGCCCTGGTGGGCTCGCGCAGTTCTTC	CASSRPGGLAQFF
many	TRBJ2-7	TRBD2	TRBV11-2	TGTGCCAGCAGCGGTATTTCCGGGACTAGCTATTCCTACGAGCAGTACTTC	CASSGISGTSYSYEQYF
many	TRBJ1-4	TRBD1	TRBV7-6	TGTGCCAGCAGCTTAGAGTCGGGAGACAGGGGTGCAGAAAAACTGTTTTTT	CASSLESGDRGAEKLFF
NA	TRBJ1-1	TRBD1	TRBV25-1	TGTGCCAGCAGTGAGGCAGGGGGCGTCACTGAAGCTTTCTTT	CASSEAGGVTEAFF
many	TRBJ1-4	NA	TRBV12-3/TRBV12-4	TGTGCCAGCAGTTTAAATGGGGAAAAACTGTTTTTT	CASSLNGEKLFF
few	TRBJ1-2	NA	TRBV30	TGTGCCTGGAGTGTAACTGGGAACTATGGCTACACCTTC	CAWSVTGNYGYTF
NA	TRBJ2-2	TRBD2	TRBV11-2	TGTGCCAGCAGCTTAGGTTTAGCGGGGTACACCGGGGAGCTGTTTTTT	CASSLGLAGYTGELFF
NA	TRBJ1-5	TRBD1	TRBV20-1	TGCAGTGCTAGGGACGGGACAGGATATAGCAATCAGCCCCAGCATTTT	CSARDGTGYSNQPQHF
few	TRBJ1-4	NA	TRBV29-1	TGCAGCGTTGGGGAGACGGAAAATGAAAAACTGTTTTTT	CSVGETENEKLFF
many	TRBJ2-4	NA	TRBV28	TGTGCCAGCAGTTTCCCCGCGGCCTCCAAAAACATTCAGTACTTC	CASSFPAASKNIQYF
many	TRBJ1-1	NA	TRBV28	TGTGCCAGCAGTTGGGAGCCTCCTGGCAGTGAAGCTTTCTTT	CASSWEPPGSEAFF
few	TRBJ1-5	NA	TRBV19	TGTGCCAGTAGTATGGCGGGGGGGAGCAATCAGCCCCAGCATTTT	CASSMAGGSNQPQHF
few	TRBJ2-7	TRBD1	TRBV6-2/TRBV6-3	TGTGCCAGCAGTGAATTTTGGACAGGGGACGAGCAGTACTTC	CASSEFWTGDEQYF
many	TRBJ2-7	NA	TRBV5-1	TGCGCCAGCAGCTTGGCCGGTCGTTCCGAGCAGTACTTC	CASSLAGRSEQYF
NA	TRBJ2-2	TRBD2	TRBV24-1	TGTGCCACCAGTGACTTCCTAGCGGGAGGCACCGGGGAGCTGTTTTTT	CATSDFLAGGTGELFF
many	TRBJ2-3	NA	TRBV9	TGTGCCAGCAGCGACCGGGCTGCTGTTGCAGATACGCAGTATTTT	CASSDRAAVADTQYF
NA	TRBJ1-1	TRBD1	TRBV13	TGTGCCAGCAGCTTCTCGGGACAGGGTGGGGACACTGAAGCTTTCTTT	CASSFSGQGGDTEAFF
NA	TRBJ2-7	TRBD1	TRBV18	TGTGCCAGCTCACCCCCGGCTCCGGGACAGGTGAGCTCCTACGAGCAGTACTTC	CASSPPAPGQVSSYEQYF
NA	TRBJ2-5	TRBD2	TRBV11-2	TGTGCCAGCAGCTTTGGGCATACAGCGGGAGTGGAGACCCAGTACTTC	CASSFGHTAGVETQYF
few	TRBJ1-2	NA	TRBV7-2	TGTGCCAGCAGCCAACAAAAGACAGGTTTCGATGGCTACACCTTC	CASSQQKTGFDGYTF
few	TRBJ1-5	NA	TRBV6-9	TGTGCCAGCAGTTACGGGGGGGCAGGGGCCCCCAATCAGCCCCAGCATTTT	CASSYGGAGAPNQPQHF
NA	TRBJ1-1	NA	TRBV27	TGTGCCAGCAGTTTAAAGGCAGGAGTGAACACTGAAGCTTTCTTT	CASSLKAGVNTEAFF
NA	TRBJ2-1	NA	TRBV3-1	TGTGCCAGCAGCCAAGAAGGTGGGGGCCTCTACAATGAGCAGTTCTTC	CASSQEGGGLYNEQFF